The next 16 T cell receptor beta chains were all read from a single sample in a study of T cells after yellow fever vaccination. TCRdb called the 5' RACE reads again in MiXCR, with one record for every CDR3 protein. The repertoire holds roughly 140,000 distinct CDR3 sequences, with around 7.7% as singletons. Specimen: CD4+ T cells sorted from PBMCs, collected 5 days after the yellow fever booster vaccination. Receptor source: a man between 25 and 39 years old who received the YFV17D yellow fever vaccine.

This clonotype has at least ten counts. The CDR3, as DNA: TGTGCCAGCAGCCCCCATCCGGGACAGGTTTCAGATACGCAGTATTTT. Amino acid sequence: CASSPHPGQVSDTQYF. The chain is built from TRBV9 and TRBJ2-3; 8 bases line up with TRBD1. The ends lost 4 bases at V and 4 bases at J; junction bases unmatched: 11. Germline V gene sequence: CDR1 SGDLS, CDR2 YYNGEE. The CDR3 sequence is 16 residues long.

The DNA for the CDR3 is TGTGCCAGGAGCCCCGGGCTCCCCTACGAGCAGTACTTC. Translation gives CARSPGLPYEQYF. The chain carries TRBV7-8 and TRBJ2-7; unclear D gene. Trimming took off 9 bases at V and 2 bases at J, with 14 bases between the two ends. There are 13 residues in the CDR3. The germline gives CDR1 SGHVS, CDR2 FQNEAQ.

The chain recombines TRBV24-1 with TRBJ2-1, with TRBD2 matching over 11 bases. Germline CDR1 and CDR2: KGHDR and SFDVKD. V shed 5 bases and J 4 bases; nucleotides not matched to a gene: 6. The CDR3 has 16 residues. The chain's CDR3 is CATSVRSGRVYNEQFF. CDR3 nucleotide sequence: TGTGCCACCAGTGTTCGTAGCGGGAGGGTGTACAATGAGCAGTTCTTC.

In this sample, this clonotype turned up a few times. The genes are TRBV20-1 and TRBJ2-1; D might be TRBD2 (5 bases). The CDR3 has 17 amino acids. Germline CDR1 DFQATT, CDR2 SNEGSKA (reference sequence). The V end was cut by 1 base, the J end by 6 bases, with 22 bases between. CDR3 sequence: CSARGASQQPRGNEQFF. CDR3 nucleotide sequence: TGCAGTGCTAGAGGGGCTAGCCAACAACCTCGGGGCAATGAGCAGTTCTTC.

V and J are TRBV21-1 and TRBJ2-1; TRBD2 reflects the table's D call only, with no check against the DNA. TRBV21-1 is shown as a pseudogene. The length of the CDR3 is 20 residues. This CDR3 reads CASGLLGLAPSWSSYNEQFF. DNA of the CDR3: TGTGCCAGCGGACTATTAGGACTAGCACCCTCTTGGAGCTCCTACAATGAGCAGTTCTTC.

This clonotype came up many times. The chain has TRBV12-3 or TRBV12-4 and TRBJ1-2; TRBD1 agrees at 7 bases. The V gene end was trimmed by 5 bases and the J gene end by 5 bases; junction bases not matched to a gene: 11. The CDR3 sequence is 15 residues long. This CDR3 reads CASSARQGGRYGYTF. In nucleotides, the CDR3 is TGTGCCAGCAGTGCCCGACAGGGAGGAAGATATGGCTACACCTTC.

In its sample, this clonotype was seen many times. The V call is TRBV7-2, the J call TRBJ2-7; D gene ambiguous. The CDR3 has 15 amino acids. The germline CDR1 and CDR2 sequences are SGHTA and FQGNSA. V lost 3 bases to trimming and J lost 6 bases, with 18 bases between them. This chain's CDR3 is CASSFHEAPSGEQYF. CDR3 in DNA: TGTGCCAGCAGCTTTCATGAGGCCCCTTCAGGCGAGCAGTACTTC.

The chain carries TRBV3-1 and TRBJ1-5, with D hard to call. The V end lost 0 bases, the J end lost 9 bases, and 9 bases lay between the germline ends. This CDR3 region has 13 residues. In germline, CDR1 is LGHDT, CDR2 YNNKEL (reference sequence). The CDR3 reads CASSQEVSGPQHF. The CDR3 DNA reads as TGTGCCAGCAGCCAAGAGGTTAGTGGGCCCCAGCATTTT. Full variable domain (rest looked up from reference TRBV3-1 and TRBJ1-5): DTAVSQTPKYLVTQMGNDKSIKCEQNLGHDTMYWYKQDSKKFLKIMFSYNNKELIINETVPNRFSPKSPDKAHLNLHINSLELGDSAVYFCASSQEVSGPQHFGDGTRLSIL.

Here the CDR3 reads CSASLGVSSGYTF. The CDR3 nucleotides are TGCAGTGCTAGTTTGGGGGTCTCGTCTGGCTACACCTTC. This chain links TRBV20-1 with TRBJ1-2; perhaps TRBD1 as D (5 bases). This CDR3 comprises 13 residues. Germline CDR1 and CDR2: DFQATT and SNEGSKA (reference sequence). The V end was cut by 3 bases, the J end by 7 bases, with 15 bases between.

This clonotype was seen more than once but under ten times. This chain links TRBV12-3 or TRBV12-4 with TRBJ2-1; 12 nucleotides agree with TRBD2. The length of the CDR3 is 15 residues. With 5 bases clipped from V and 8 bases from J, the junction kept 7 bases outside the gene matches. The CDR3 protein is CASSTTSGSWHEQFF. CDR3 sequence (DNA): TGTGCCAGCAGTACGACTAGCGGGAGTTGGCATGAGCAGTTCTTC.

This clonotype was observed at least ten times. The chain combines TRBV5-1 with TRBJ2-1; TRBD1 agrees at 9 bases. This CDR3 contains 16 residues. Germline trimming cut 3 bases from V and 5 bases from J; bases unmatched to any gene: 9. Germline loops: CDR1 SGHRS, CDR2 YFSETQ. DNA of the CDR3: TGCGCCAGCAGCTCAAAGCCGGGACAGGGACACAATGAGCAGTTCTTC. The encoded protein is CASSSKPGQGHNEQFF.

There are many counts of this clonotype. This sequence joins TRBV5-4 and TRBJ2-3; TRBD1 is a possible D gene (6 bases). This CDR3 comprises 16 residues. V lost 0 bases and J lost 6, with 17 bases in between. Per germline, CDR1 SGHNT and CDR2 YYREEE (reference sequence). Here the CDR3 reads CASSLGVTGMRDTQYF. The CDR3 DNA sequence: TGTGCCAGCAGCTTGGGCGTTACAGGGATGCGGGATACGCAGTATTTT.

This clonotype was recorded many times. The chain recombines TRBV27 with TRBJ2-5, with D perhaps TRBD2 (5 bases). V was cut by 2 bases and J by 5 bases, with 15 bases left in between. The CDR3 consists of 15 residues. Germline V lookup: CDR1 MNHEY, CDR2 SMNVEV (reference sequence). CDR3 protein: CASSLSWGDLETQYF. In DNA, the CDR3 is TGTGCCAGCAGTTTAAGTTGGGGAGACTTGGAGACCCAGTACTTC.

The table lists this clonotype with many counts. The rearrangement links TRBV4-3 to TRBJ1-1, with 7 bases identical to TRBD1. Unmatched junction bases numbered 6, after V lost 1 base and J lost 4 bases. The CDR3 is 15 residues long. Per germline, CDR1 LGHNA and CDR2 YSLEER. DNA for the CDR3: TGCGCCAGCAGCCAAGTGACAGGGACGGGCACTGAAGCTTTCTTT. It specifies CASSQVTGTGTEAFF.

This clonotype was seen at least ten times. This chain links TRBV12-3 or TRBV12-4 with TRBJ2-3; D remains ambiguous. This CDR3 contains 14 residues. V shed 2 bases and J shed 6 bases, with 12 bases lying between them. The CDR3 DNA reads as TGTGCCAGCAGTTTACTCACGGAAAAGGATACGCAGTATTTT. Translation gives CASSLLTEKDTQYF.

This clonotype was observed a few times. This chain joins TRBV19 and TRBJ1-5; D is ambiguous. The CDR3 contains 14 residues. Trimming removed 0 bases from V and 2 bases from J, with 5 bases in between. Germline assignment: CDR1 LNHDA and CDR2 SQIVND (reference sequence). The CDR3 here is CASSIEGGNQPQHF. CDR3 DNA: TGTGCCAGTAGTATAGAGGGAGGCAATCAGCCCCAGCATTTT.